This TCR beta chain was recorded in a study of blood T cell repertoires in COVID-19. Study-wide context: From the United States, Italy and Spain came samples of acute and convalescent COVID-19.

CDR1 and CDR2 from the germline V gene are LNHDA and SQIVND (reference sequence). Losses at the gene ends were 4 bases for V and 5 bases for J; bases not matched to a gene: 7. This CDR3 spans 15 amino acids. Profiling relied on immunoSEQ multiplex PCR, and the TCRdb table lists in-frame clones only, not all of them. Of 230,000 or so clones listed, roughly 80% are singletons. This TCR came from a human donor in a cohort sampled during active COVID-19. This rearrangement joins TRBV19 to TRBJ1-5, with 8 bases matching TRBD1. The specimen sequenced was peripheral blood. CDR3 nucleotides: TGTGCCAGTAGTAAGGGGACAGGAGGCTATCAGCCCCAGCATTTT. Translating it yields CASSKGTGGYQPQHF.